This T cell receptor beta chain was identified during a study of blood T cell repertoires in COVID-19. In the study overall: PBMCs, B-cell-depleted T cells, or T cells provided the cDNA or gDNA that made up the material.

With 5 bases removed from V and 1 base from J, the gap between germline ends came to 9 bases. The CDR3 consists of 13 residues. The germline CDR1 and CDR2 sequences are SNHLY and FYNNEI. The authors' processing: How many nucleated cells were present was estimated from reference gene primer amplification. Method: immunoSEQ multiplex PCR; TCRdb's copy keeps in-frame clones and lacks some. The D gene and trimming were derived from the DNA, and the V and J assignments and clone size from that table. The table lists tens of thousands of clones, 70% to 90% of them singletons. Sample: peripheral blood. This sequence originates from a woman of 80 years or more with acute or convalescent COVID-19. J is TRBJ2-7 and V is TRBV2, with D possibly being TRBD1 (5 bases). In DNA, the CDR3 is TGTGCCAGCAGTCGACAGAAATCCTACGAGCAGTACTTC. Translated: CASSRQKSYEQYF.